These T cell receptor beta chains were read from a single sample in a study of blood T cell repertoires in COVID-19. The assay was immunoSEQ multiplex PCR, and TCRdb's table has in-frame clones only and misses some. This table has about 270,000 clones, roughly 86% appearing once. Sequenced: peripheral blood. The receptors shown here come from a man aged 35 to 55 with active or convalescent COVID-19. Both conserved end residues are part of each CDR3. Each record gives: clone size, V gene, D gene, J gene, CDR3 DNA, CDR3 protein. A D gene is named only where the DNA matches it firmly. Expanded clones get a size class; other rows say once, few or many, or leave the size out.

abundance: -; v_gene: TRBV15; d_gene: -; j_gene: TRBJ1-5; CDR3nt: TGTGCCACCAGCAGAGAACAGGGAAGCAATCAGCCCCAGCATTTT; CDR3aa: CATSREQGSNQPQHF
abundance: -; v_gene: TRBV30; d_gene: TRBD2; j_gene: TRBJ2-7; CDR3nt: TGTGCCTGGCGTGGTGCGGGGGGGAGGGGCGACGAGCAGTACTTC; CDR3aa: CAWRGAGGRGDEQYF
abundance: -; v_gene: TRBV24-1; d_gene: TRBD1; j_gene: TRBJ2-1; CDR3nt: TGTGCCACCAGCGGGACAGGGCCTTACAATGAGCAGTTCTTC; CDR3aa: CATSGTGPYNEQFF
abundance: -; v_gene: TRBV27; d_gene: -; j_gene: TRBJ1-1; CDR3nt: TGTGCCAGCAGTTTATCCCCCAAGAACACTGAAGCTTTCTTT; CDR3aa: CASSLSPKNTEAFF
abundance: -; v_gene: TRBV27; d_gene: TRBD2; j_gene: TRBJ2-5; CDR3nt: TGTGCCAGCAGTTTCGGCGGGGGAGAGACCCAGTACTTC; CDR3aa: CASSFGGGETQYF
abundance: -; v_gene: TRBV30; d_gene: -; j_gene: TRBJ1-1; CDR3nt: TGTGCCTGGAGTCACGGAGGGGCCGAAGCTTTCTTT; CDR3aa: CAWSHGGAEAFF
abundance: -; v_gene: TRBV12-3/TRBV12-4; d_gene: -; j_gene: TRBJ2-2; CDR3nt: TGTGCCACCCGACAGTTCACCGGGGAGCTGTTTTTT; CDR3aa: CATRQFTGELFF
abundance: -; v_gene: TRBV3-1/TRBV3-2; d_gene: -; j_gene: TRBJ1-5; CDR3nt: TGTGCCAGCAGCCTCCACAGATACGGCCAGCCCCAGCATTTT; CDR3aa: CASSLHRYGQPQHF
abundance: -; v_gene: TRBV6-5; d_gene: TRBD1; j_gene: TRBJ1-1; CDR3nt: TGTGCCAGCAGTTACGAGGGACAGGGTGTAGCTTTCTTT; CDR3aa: CASSYEGQGVAFF
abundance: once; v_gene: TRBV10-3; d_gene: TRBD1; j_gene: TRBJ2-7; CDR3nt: TGTGCCATCAGTAGGGGACAGGGTGCAGCCTACGAGCAGTACTTC; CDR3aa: CAISRGQGAAYEQYF
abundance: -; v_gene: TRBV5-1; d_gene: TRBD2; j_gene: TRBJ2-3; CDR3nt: TGCGCCAGCAGCTTCAGACTAGCGGGAGTCACAGATACGCAGTATTTT; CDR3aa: CASSFRLAGVTDTQYF
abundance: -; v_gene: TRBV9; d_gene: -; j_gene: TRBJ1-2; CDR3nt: TGTGCCAGCAGCGTAGCGGGGAGAGGGGGCTATGGCTACACCTTC; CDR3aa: CASSVAGRGGYGYTF
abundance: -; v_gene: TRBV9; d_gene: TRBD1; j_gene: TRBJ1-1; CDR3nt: TGTGCCAGCAGCGTAGGAGGAAGACAGGGGGCGGGAACTGAAGCTTTCTTT; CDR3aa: CASSVGGRQGAGTEAFF
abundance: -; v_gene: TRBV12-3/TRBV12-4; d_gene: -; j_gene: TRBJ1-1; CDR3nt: TGTGCCAGCAGCTTGGGCGGGCCTCCCGAAGCTTTCTTT; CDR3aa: CASSLGGPPEAFF
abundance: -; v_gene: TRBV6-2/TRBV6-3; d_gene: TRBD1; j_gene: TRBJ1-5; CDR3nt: TGTGCCAGCAGCCCTGGGAATCAGCAGGGGGTTTATCAGCCCCAGCATTTT; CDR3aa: CASSPGNQQGVYQPQHF
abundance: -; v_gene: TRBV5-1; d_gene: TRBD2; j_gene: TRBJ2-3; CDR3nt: TGCGCCAGCAGCGGAACCGGGACTAGCGAAGATACGCAGTATTTT; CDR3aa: CASSGTGTSEDTQYF
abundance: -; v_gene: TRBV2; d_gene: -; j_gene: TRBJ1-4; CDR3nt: TGTGCCAGCAGTGAACAGCGGCGGAAGCATGAAAAACTGTTTTTT; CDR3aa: CASSEQRRKHEKLFF
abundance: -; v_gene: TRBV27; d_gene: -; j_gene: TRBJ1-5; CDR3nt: TGTGCCAGCAGTTTATTTCGGTACGGGCCCCAGCATTTT; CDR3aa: CASSLFRYGPQHF
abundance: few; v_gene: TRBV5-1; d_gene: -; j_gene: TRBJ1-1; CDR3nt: TGCGCCAGCAGCTTGGCCGCAGGGAACACTGAAGCTTTCTTT; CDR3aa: CASSLAAGNTEAFF
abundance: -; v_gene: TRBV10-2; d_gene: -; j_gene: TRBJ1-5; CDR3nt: TGCGCCAGCAGTACAGGGCAAGGGCAGCCCCAGCATTTT; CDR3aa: CASSTGQGQPQHF
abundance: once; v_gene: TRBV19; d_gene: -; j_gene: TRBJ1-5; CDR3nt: TGTGCCAGTAGTCAAAACAGGGTTCAGCCCCAGCATTTT; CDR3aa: CASSQNRVQPQHF
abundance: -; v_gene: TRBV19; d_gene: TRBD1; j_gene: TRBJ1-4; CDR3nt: TGTGCCAGTAGTATGGGACAGGCTAATGAAAAACTGTTTTTT; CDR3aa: CASSMGQANEKLFF
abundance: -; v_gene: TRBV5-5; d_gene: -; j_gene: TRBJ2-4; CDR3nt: TGTGCCAGCAGCTTGTCAGGGGCCGCCAAAAACATTCAGTACTTC; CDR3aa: CASSLSGAAKNIQYF
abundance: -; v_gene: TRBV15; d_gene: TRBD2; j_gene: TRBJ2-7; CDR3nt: TGTGCCACCAGCAGAGGGGGGGGTGCCTCCTACGAGCAGTACTTC; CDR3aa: CATSRGGGASYEQYF
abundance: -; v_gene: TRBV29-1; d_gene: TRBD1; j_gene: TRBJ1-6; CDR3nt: TGCAGTGCCTCAGGGACAGAAAATTCACCCCTCCACTTT; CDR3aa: CSASGTENSPLHF
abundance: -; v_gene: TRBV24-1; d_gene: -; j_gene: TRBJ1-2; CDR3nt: TGTGCCACCAGTGATCAGGGGATCTATGGCTACACCTTC; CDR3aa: CATSDQGIYGYTF
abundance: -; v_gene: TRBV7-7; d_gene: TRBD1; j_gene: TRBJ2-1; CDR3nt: TGTGCTAGCAGCCCAACGGGACAGGGTCTGTTCTTC; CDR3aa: CASSPTGQGLFF
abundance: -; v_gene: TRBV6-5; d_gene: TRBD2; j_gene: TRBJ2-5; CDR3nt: TGTGCCAGCAGTTACAGCGCGGCGGGAGTAAAAGAGACCCAGTACTTC; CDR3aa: CASSYSAAGVKETQYF
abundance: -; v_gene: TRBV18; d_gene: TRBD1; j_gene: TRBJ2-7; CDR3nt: TGTGCCAGCTCACTGCGGACAGGGGAAAGTAGGCAGTACTTC; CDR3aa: CASSLRTGESRQYF
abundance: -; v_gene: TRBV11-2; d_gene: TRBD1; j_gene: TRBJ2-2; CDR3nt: TGTGCCAGCAGCTTAGTACGGGACAGCCTCAGGTCCGGGGAGCTGTTTTTT; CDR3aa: CASSLVRDSLRSGELFF
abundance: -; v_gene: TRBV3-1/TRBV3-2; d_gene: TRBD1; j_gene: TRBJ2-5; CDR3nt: TGTGCCAGCAGCCAACGGACAGGGGGCCTTGAGACCCAGTACTTC; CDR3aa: CASSQRTGGLETQYF
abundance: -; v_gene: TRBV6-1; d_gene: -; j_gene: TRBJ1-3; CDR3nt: TGTGCCAGCAGTGAAGTGGGGAGGGTGAGAGGAAACACCATATATTTT; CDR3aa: CASSEVGRVRGNTIYF
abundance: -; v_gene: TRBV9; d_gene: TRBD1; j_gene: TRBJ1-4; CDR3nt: TGTGCCAGCAGCGCACTTCCAGGGGGAGGTAATGAAAAACTGTTTTTT; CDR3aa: CASSALPGGGNEKLFF
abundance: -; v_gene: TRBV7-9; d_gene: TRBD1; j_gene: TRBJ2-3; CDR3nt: TGTGCCAGCAGCCCCAGGACAGGGGAAGAGTATTTT; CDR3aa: CASSPRTGEEYF
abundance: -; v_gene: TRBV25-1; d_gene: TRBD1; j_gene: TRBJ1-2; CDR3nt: TGTGCCAGCAGTGAATACGACAGGGGGCGTTTCTATGGCTACACCTTC; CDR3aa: CASSEYDRGRFYGYTF
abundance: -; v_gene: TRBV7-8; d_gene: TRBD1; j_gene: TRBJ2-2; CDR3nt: TGTGCCAGCAGCTTTGCACAGGGGGCAGGGGAGCTGTTTTTT; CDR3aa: CASSFAQGAGELFF
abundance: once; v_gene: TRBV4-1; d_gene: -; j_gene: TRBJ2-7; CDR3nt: TGCGCCAGCAGCCAGACCTCCATCGGAGGCGAGCAGTACTTC; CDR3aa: CASSQTSIGGEQYF
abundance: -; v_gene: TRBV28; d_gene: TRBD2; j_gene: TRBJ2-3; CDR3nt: TGTGCCAGCAGTTCCGGGGGACTAGCGAGGCTCGGCGAGTATTTT; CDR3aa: CASSSGGLARLGEYF
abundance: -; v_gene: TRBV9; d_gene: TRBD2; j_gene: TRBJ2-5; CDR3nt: TGTGCCAGCAGCGTAGGTGCTAGCGGGAGGGGAGAGACCCAGTACTTC; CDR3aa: CASSVGASGRGETQYF
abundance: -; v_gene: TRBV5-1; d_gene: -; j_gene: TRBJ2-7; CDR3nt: TGCGCCAGCAGCTTGGAGGGAGGCCCCTACGAGCAGTACTTC; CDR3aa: CASSLEGGPYEQYF
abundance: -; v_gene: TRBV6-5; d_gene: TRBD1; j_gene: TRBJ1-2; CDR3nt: TGTGCCAGCAGCCAATACCTGACAGGGGAATTTGGCTACACCTTC; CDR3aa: CASSQYLTGEFGYTF
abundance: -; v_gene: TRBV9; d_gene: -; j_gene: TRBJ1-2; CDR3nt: TGTGCCAGCAGCGTAGGCGTTCGGACTGACGGGAGCGATGGCTACACCTTC; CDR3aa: CASSVGVRTDGSDGYTF
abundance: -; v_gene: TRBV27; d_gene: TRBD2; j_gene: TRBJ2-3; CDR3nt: TGTGCCAGCAGTTTAAACGCGGGGACTAGCGGGACAGATACGCAGTATTTT; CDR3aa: CASSLNAGTSGTDTQYF
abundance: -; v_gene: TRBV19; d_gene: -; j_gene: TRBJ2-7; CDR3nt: TGTGCCAGTAGTATAGGGCTAGCAGGCGAGCAGTACTTC; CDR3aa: CASSIGLAGEQYF
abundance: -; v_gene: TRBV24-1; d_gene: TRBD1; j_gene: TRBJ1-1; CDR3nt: TGTGCCACCAGTGTCGGACAGGGGGAAGCTTTCTTT; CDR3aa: CATSVGQGEAFF
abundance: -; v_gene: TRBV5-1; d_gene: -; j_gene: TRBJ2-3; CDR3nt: TGCGCCAGCAGCTTGGAAGTCGAGACAGATACGCAGTATTTT; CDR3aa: CASSLEVETDTQYF
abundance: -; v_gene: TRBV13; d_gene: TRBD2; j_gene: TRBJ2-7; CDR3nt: TGTGCCAGCAGCTTTGGGACTAGCGGGAGCCCAAACGAGCAGTACTTC; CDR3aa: CASSFGTSGSPNEQYF
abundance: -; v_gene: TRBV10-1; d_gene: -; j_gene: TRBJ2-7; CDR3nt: TGCGCCAGCAGTGAGTCACCGCGGACAGACATTTCCTACGAGCAGTACTTC; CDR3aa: CASSESPRTDISYEQYF
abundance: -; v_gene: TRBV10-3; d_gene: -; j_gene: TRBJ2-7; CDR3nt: TGTGCCGCCTCACAGATTTCAGGCGAGCAGTACTTC; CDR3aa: CAASQISGEQYF
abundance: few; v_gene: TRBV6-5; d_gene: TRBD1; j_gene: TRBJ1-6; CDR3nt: TGTGCCAGCAGTTACCGACAGGGGAATTCACCCCTCCACTTT; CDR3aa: CASSYRQGNSPLHF
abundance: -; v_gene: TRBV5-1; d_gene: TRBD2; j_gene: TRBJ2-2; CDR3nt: TGCGCCAGCAGCTTGCTAGCGGGGGGGCCTAACACCGGGGAGCTGTTTTTT; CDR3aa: CASSLLAGGPNTGELFF